Listed below are T cell receptor beta chains from one sample, sequenced in a study of OX40 agonist ivuxolimab in advanced cancers. Method: immunoSEQ multiplex PCR; TCRdb's copy keeps in-frame clones and lacks some. The sample includes around 55,000 clones, 77% seen only once; the top ten take 6.3%. Here the sequenced sample was CD4+ or CD8+ T cells sorted from blood, taken in a trial of the OX40 agonist ivuxolimab. These TCRs come from an adult with an advanced solid tumor such as melanoma, head and neck, liver or kidney cancer. The CDR3 runs from the conserved cysteine through the conserved F or W. The D gene is left open where the match is weak. Clone size appears in some rows only: once, few, many, or a class for an expanded clone.

>TRBD1|-|TRBV10-3|TRBJ2-1
TGTGCCATCAGTGAGCGAAAACCGGGACAGGGGTCTGAGCAGTTCTTC
CAISERKPGQGSEQFF
>TRBD1|-|TRBV5-1|TRBJ2-7
TGCGCCAGCAGGCCGATTCCGGGACAGGGGGCTGACGAGCAGTACTTC
CASRPIPGQGADEQYF
>TRBD1|-|TRBV7-8|TRBJ1-2
TGTGCCAGCAGCCTTACCCGGACAGGGGGAGCCTATGGCTACACCTTC
CASSLTRTGGAYGYTF
>-|few|TRBV5-1|TRBJ1-2
TGCGCCAGCAGCTTGCTCAGGGAGTATGGCTACACCTTC
CASSLLREYGYTF
>-|few|TRBV30|TRBJ1-5
TGTGCCTGGAGCGCGGACAGCAATCAGCCCCAGCATTTT
CAWSADSNQPQHF
>-|-|TRBV11-2|TRBJ2-5
TGTGCCAGCAGCGACCCACGAACCGGCCAAGAGACCCAGTACTTC
CASSDPRTGQETQYF
>-|-|TRBV18|TRBJ2-7
TGTGCCAGCTCACCGCCAGGGGGGAGATACGAGCAGTACTTC
CASSPPGGRYEQYF
>TRBD2|-|TRBV5-8|TRBJ2-3
TGTGCCAGCAGCATCGGACTAGCGGGGGGCTCAGATACGCAGTATTTT
CASSIGLAGGSDTQYF
>-|-|TRBV6-1|TRBJ1-2
TGTGCCAGCAGCGAAACGGGACATACTTGGGGCTATGGCTACACCTTC
CASSETGHTWGYGYTF
>-|-|TRBV14|TRBJ1-1
TGTGCCAGCAGCCAAGATGGGTACACTGAAGCTTTCTTT
CASSQDGYTEAFF
>-|-|TRBV5-1|TRBJ2-7
TGCGCCAGCAGCCTATCGACAGCAAAATCCTCCTACGAGCAGTACTTC
CASSLSTAKSSYEQYF
>-|-|TRBV7-9|TRBJ1-5
TGTGCCAGCAGCTTTGCCGTGGATCAGCCCCAGCATTTT
CASSFAVDQPQHF
>TRBD1|-|TRBV7-6|TRBJ2-1
TGTGCCAGCAGGGCCGGGACAGGGACCTACAATGAGCAGTTCTTC
CASRAGTGTYNEQFF
>-|-|TRBV7-9|TRBJ1-1
TGTGCCAGCAGCTTAGGGCTGGCCGCAGGGGAAGCTTTCTTT
CASSLGLAAGEAFF
>-|-|TRBV6-1|TRBJ1-2
TGTGCCAGCAGGGGGGGGCAGTTGAACTATGGCTACACCTTC
CASRGGQLNYGYTF
>TRBD1|once|TRBV30|TRBJ2-1
TGTGCCTCCAATGGGGGGACAGGGCCCTACAATGAGCAGTTCTTC
CASNGGTGPYNEQFF
>TRBD1|medium-sized|TRBV14|TRBJ2-7
TGTGCCAGCAGCCAGACAGGGTCGAGCTCCTACGAGCAGTACTTC
CASSQTGSSSYEQYF
>-|-|TRBV25-1|TRBJ2-3
TGTGCCAGCAGTGAAGGGTTCGGGACTGCCGATACGCAGTATTTT
CASSEGFGTADTQYF
>-|-|TRBV18|TRBJ2-2
TGTGCCAGCTCACTCCAGGGTCATACGAACACCGGGGAGCTGTTTTTT
CASSLQGHTNTGELFF
>-|-|TRBV28|TRBJ1-3
TGTGCCAGCAGTTTAGGGGTCTCTGGAAACACCATATATTTT
CASSLGVSGNTIYF
>-|-|TRBV11-3|TRBJ2-1
TGTGCCAGCAGCTTAGGGGAAAATGAGCAGTTCTTC
CASSLGENEQFF
>-|-|TRBV5-1|TRBJ1-2
TGCGCCAGCAGCTTGGCTCCCCTTTACTATGGCTACACCTTC
CASSLAPLYYGYTF
>-|-|TRBV18|TRBJ1-2
TGTGCCAGCTCACCCCTGACGGATAACCTATATGGCTACACCTTC
CASSPLTDNLYGYTF
>TRBD2|-|TRBV6-4|TRBJ2-1
TGTGCCAGCAGTGTCTTAGCGGGAGGGTACTACAATGAGCAGTTCTTC
CASSVLAGGYYNEQFF
>TRBD1|-|TRBV5-1|TRBJ1-1
TGCGCCAGCAGCTCCGGCTTGACAGGGTCGAACACTGAAGCTTTCTTT
CASSSGLTGSNTEAFF
>TRBD1|-|TRBV2|TRBJ1-1
TGTGCCAGCAGTGGAGGGACAGCTAACACTGAAGCTTTCTTT
CASSGGTANTEAFF
>TRBD1|-|TRBV7-9|TRBJ1-1
TGTGCCAGCGCCGGACAGGGAGACACTGAAGCTTTCTTT
CASAGQGDTEAFF
>-|-|TRBV6-6|TRBJ2-5
TGTGCCAGCAGTTACAGTCCTGGGGGGACCCAGTACTTC
CASSYSPGGTQYF
>-|-|TRBV5-6|TRBJ2-1
TGTGCCAGCAGCTTTGGGCGGCCCTCCTACAATGAGCAGTTCTTC
CASSFGRPSYNEQFF
>TRBD2|-|TRBV7-9|TRBJ2-1
TGTGCCAGCGACCTAGCGGGCATCTACAATGAGCAGTTCTTC
CASDLAGIYNEQFF
>-|-|TRBV6-1|TRBJ1-5
TGTGCCAGCAGTGAGGGGGGGAAGAGGCAGCCCCAGCATTTT
CASSEGGKRQPQHF
>TRBD1|-|TRBV4-1|TRBJ2-5
TGCGCCAGCAGCCCCGGGACAGGGGGCCTTGATAAGACCCAGTACTTC
CASSPGTGGLDKTQYF
>-|medium-sized|TRBV5-1|TRBJ1-1
TGCGCCAGCAGCTCTTGGGGGGGCACTGAAGCTTTCTTT
CASSSWGGTEAFF
>TRBD2|-|TRBV5-1|TRBJ2-3
TGCGCCAGCAGCTTGCTGGGACTAGCGGATACAGATACGCAGTATTTT
CASSLLGLADTDTQYF
>-|-|TRBV5-1|TRBJ2-1
TGCGCCAGCAGCTCCGGGACACCGTACTACAATGAGCAGTTCTTC
CASSSGTPYYNEQFF
>-|-|TRBV18|TRBJ1-1
TGTGCCAGCTCATCGGACACAAACACTGAAGCTTTCTTT
CASSSDTNTEAFF
>-|-|TRBV6-5|TRBJ1-2
TGTGCCAGCAGTTACTCGAGGCAGGCCAGTATGAACACCTTC
CASSYSRQASMNTF
>TRBD2|-|TRBV7-3|TRBJ2-5
TGTGCCAGCAGCTTTGGCCTAGCGGGAGAAGAGACCCAGTACTTC
CASSFGLAGEETQYF
>-|once|TRBV19|TRBJ2-3
TGTGCCAGTAGTAGGGGGGGGCCGAGAGATACGCAGTATTTT
CASSRGGPRDTQYF
>TRBD2|-|TRBV7-2|TRBJ2-5
TGTGCCAGCAACCCATATAGCGGGGGGGCCCGGGAGACCCAGTACTTC
CASNPYSGGARETQYF
>-|few|TRBV5-1|TRBJ2-7
TGCGCCAGCAGCTTGAGTCAGCGAACCTACGAGCAGTACTTC
CASSLSQRTYEQYF
>-|-|TRBV5-1|TRBJ1-4
TGCGCCAGCAGCAGTGGGTGGGGAGAAAAACTGTTTTTT
CASSSGWGEKLFF
>-|medium-sized|TRBV6-1|TRBJ1-6
TGTGCCAGCAGTGAAAACAGGTGGCATAATTCACCCCTCCACTTT
CASSENRWHNSPLHF
>TRBD2|-|TRBV11-2|TRBJ2-1
TGTGCCAGCAGAGGGGGGGGACTAGCGTACAATGAGCAGTTCTTC
CASRGGGLAYNEQFF
>-|-|TRBV28|TRBJ1-4
TGTGCCAGCCGCTTGGACACGAGTTTTGAAAAACTGTTTTTT
CASRLDTSFEKLFF
>-|-|TRBV2|TRBJ1-6
TGTGCCACAAACAACCAATATAATTCACCCCTCCACTTT
CATNNQYNSPLHF
>TRBD1|-|TRBV18|TRBJ1-6
TGTGCCAGCTCATCCACAGGGGCTGACGATAATTCACCCCTCCACTTT
CASSSTGADDNSPLHF
>-|-|TRBV18|TRBJ1-2
TGTGCCAGCTCACCCGCCGGACAGAACTATGGCTACACCTTC
CASSPAGQNYGYTF
>-|-|TRBV19|TRBJ1-2
TGTGCCAGTAGTGAATACCGTGAGGCTGTAAAGGGCTACACCTTC
CASSEYREAVKGYTF
>-|-|TRBV18|TRBJ2-7
TGTGCCAGCTCAGTCGGGACATCCGGCTACGAGCAGTACTTC
CASSVGTSGYEQYF
>-|-|TRBV5-8|TRBJ1-5
TGTGCCAGCAGACAGGGAAATCAGCCCCAGCATTTT
CASRQGNQPQHF
>-|few|TRBV6-5|TRBJ1-5
TGTGCCAGCAGCCTCCAGCGGAATCAGCCCCAGCATTTT
CASSLQRNQPQHF
>-|-|TRBV11-2|TRBJ1-1
TGTGCCAGCAGCTTAGCCATCTCCATGAACACTGAAGCTTTCTTT
CASSLAISMNTEAFF
>-|-|TRBV7-2|TRBJ2-2
TGTGCCAGCAGCTTTCAAGGGAGTGCCGGGGAGCTGTTTTTT
CASSFQGSAGELFF
>-|once|TRBV2|TRBJ2-4
TGTGCCAGCAGTGAAGCGTTCCCAGGGAAGGGCAAAAACATTCAGTACTTC
CASSEAFPGKGKNIQYF